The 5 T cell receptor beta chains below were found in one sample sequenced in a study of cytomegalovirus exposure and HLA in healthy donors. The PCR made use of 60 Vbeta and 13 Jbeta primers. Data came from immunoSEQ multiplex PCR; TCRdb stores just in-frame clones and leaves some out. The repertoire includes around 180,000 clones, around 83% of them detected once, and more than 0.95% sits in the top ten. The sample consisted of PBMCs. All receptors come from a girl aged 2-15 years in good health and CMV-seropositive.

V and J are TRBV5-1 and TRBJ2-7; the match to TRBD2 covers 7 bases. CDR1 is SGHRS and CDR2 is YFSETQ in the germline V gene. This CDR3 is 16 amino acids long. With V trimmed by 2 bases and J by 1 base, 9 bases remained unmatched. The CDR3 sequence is CASSFRGGSRSYEQYF. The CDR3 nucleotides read TGCGCCAGCAGCTTCCGCGGCGGGAGTCGGTCCTACGAGCAGTACTTC.

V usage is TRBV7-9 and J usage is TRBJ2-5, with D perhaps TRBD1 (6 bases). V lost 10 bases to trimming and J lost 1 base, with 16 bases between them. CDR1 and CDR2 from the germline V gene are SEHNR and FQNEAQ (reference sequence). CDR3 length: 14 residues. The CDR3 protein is CAIQTGKFQETQYF. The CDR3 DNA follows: TGTGCCATCCAGACAGGCAAATTCCAAGAGACCCAGTACTTC. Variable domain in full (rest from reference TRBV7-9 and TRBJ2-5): DTGVSQNPRHKITKRGQNVTFRCDPISEHNRLYWYRQTLGQGPEFLTYFQNEAQLEKSRLLSDRFSAERPKGSFSTLEIQRTEQGDSAMYLCAIQTGKFQETQYFGPGTRLLVL.

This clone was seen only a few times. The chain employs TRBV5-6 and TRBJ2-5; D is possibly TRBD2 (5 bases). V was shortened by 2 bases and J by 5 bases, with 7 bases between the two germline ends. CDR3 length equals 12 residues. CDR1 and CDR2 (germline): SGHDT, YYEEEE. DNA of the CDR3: TGTGCCAGCAGCTTTTCGGGGGAGACCCAGTACTTC. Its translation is CASSFSGETQYF.

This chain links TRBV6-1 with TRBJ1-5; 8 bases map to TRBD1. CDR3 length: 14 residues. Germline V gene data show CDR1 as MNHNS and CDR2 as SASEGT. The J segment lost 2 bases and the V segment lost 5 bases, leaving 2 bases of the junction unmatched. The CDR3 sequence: CASSMTGGNQPQHF. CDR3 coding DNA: TGTGCCAGCAGTATGACAGGGGGCAATCAGCCCCAGCATTTT.

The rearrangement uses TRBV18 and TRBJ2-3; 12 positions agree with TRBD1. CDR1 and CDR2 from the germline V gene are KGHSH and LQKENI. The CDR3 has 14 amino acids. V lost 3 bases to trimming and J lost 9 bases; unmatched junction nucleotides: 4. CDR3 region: CASSPGQGAGTQYF. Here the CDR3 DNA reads TGTGCCAGCTCACCGGGACAGGGGGCTGGGACGCAGTATTTT.